This TCR beta chain is drawn from a study of blood T cells in healthy people across ages. At the level of the study: T cells yielded about one barcoded beta molecule per two cells through template switching. Study-wide results and limits: In the absence of known donor CMV status, changes in expanded clonotypes were possibly confounded.

Healthy individuals of Caucasian origin from Russia, aged roughly 6 to 95, served as donors. The extraction recovered at least 5 micrograms of total RNA per sample. The CDR3 is made up of 15 amino acids. The germline V gene encodes CDR1 LNHDA and CDR2 SQIVND (reference sequence). V lost 8 bases, J lost 2 bases, and 16 bases lay in between. Through a sample-barcoded 5' primer and a J-beta primer mix, a second PCR was run for roughly 7 to 12 cycles. Via MiXCR, TCRdb re-called the 5' RACE reads, giving one row per CDR3 protein. Here the sample spans about 810,000 distinct CDR3 sequences, around 36% being singletons. Of note for this clonotype: Antigen: not known.

The rearrangement uses TRBV19 and TRBJ1-5; unclear D gene. This receptor was obtained from a man younger than 35 in good health. The material sequenced was blood. The CDR3 region has the DNA TGTGCCAGTCTCCCACCGGGCCGAGGCAATCAGCCCCAGCATTTT. As protein: CASLPPGRGNQPQHF. The full variable domain, in which reference TRBV19 and TRBJ1-5 provide the parts outside the CDR3, is DGGITQSPKYLFRKEGQNVTLSCEQNLNHDAMYWYRQDPGQGLRLIYYSQIVNDFQKGDIAEGYSVSREKKESFPLTVTSAQKNPTAFYLCASLPPGRGNQPQHFGDGTRLSIL.